A selection of T cell receptor beta chains follows, all from one sample in a study of CD8 T cells in ankylosing spondylitis. TCRdb re-called the 5' RACE reads through MiXCR, storing one row per CDR3 protein. Of about 840,000 distinct CDR3 sequences listed, 12% are singletons. The sequenced material came from blood, either unsorted or a sorted T cell fraction (not recorded which). All receptors derive from a male donor with ankylosing spondylitis. Both conserved end residues are part of each CDR3. Each record gives: clone size, J gene, V gene, CDR3 protein. Clone size is stated in some rows and not others, as once, few, many or a class when expanded.

size: many
J: TRBJ1-1
V: TRBV4-3
CDR3: CASSPLPFHTEAFF

size: -
J: TRBJ1-3
V: TRBV5-1
CDR3: CASSLEGYGNTIYF

size: -
J: TRBJ2-5
V: TRBV20-1
CDR3: CSAEDGRGIETQYF

size: few
J: TRBJ2-1
V: TRBV20-1
CDR3: CSAPYGGTNNEQFF

size: few
J: TRBJ2-7
V: TRBV4-3
CDR3: CASSQEGLAGSEQYF

size: many
J: TRBJ1-3
V: TRBV20-1
CDR3: CSARFGNRDSGNTIYF

size: -
J: TRBJ1-2
V: TRBV29-1
CDR3: CSVHEDRANTF

size: -
J: TRBJ2-1
V: TRBV11-1
CDR3: CASSQPDRGASSYNEQFF

size: many
J: TRBJ1-1
V: TRBV29-1
CDR3: CSVAMNTEAFF

size: few
J: TRBJ2-3
V: TRBV10-3
CDR3: CAISRTVPDTQYF

size: -
J: TRBJ1-5
V: TRBV4-2
CDR3: CAISLGLLNQPQHF

size: few
J: TRBJ2-5
V: TRBV6-1
CDR3: CASSTRRGLLQETQYF

size: -
J: TRBJ1-1
V: TRBV7-2
CDR3: CASSPRQQGGTEAFF

size: -
J: TRBJ1-1
V: TRBV20-1
CDR3: CSVSTGAGTEAFF

size: few
J: TRBJ1-2
V: TRBV18
CDR3: CASSRQGQDNYGYTF

size: -
J: TRBJ2-2
V: TRBV10-3
CDR3: CAISSGQVYTGELFF

size: many
J: TRBJ2-1
V: TRBV7-2
CDR3: CASSPQGSAGREQFF

size: -
J: TRBJ1-2
V: TRBV6-1
CDR3: CAGGQGAFYGYTF

size: many
J: TRBJ2-7
V: TRBV20-1
CDR3: CSASQGPSSYEQYF

size: many
J: TRBJ2-5
V: TRBV6-1
CDR3: CASKFSGRLRQETQYF

size: -
J: TRBJ2-5
V: TRBV3-1
CDR3: CASSRGVEETQYF

size: many
J: TRBJ2-3
V: TRBV5-1
CDR3: CASSFGRGVTDTQYF

size: few
J: TRBJ2-2
V: TRBV4-2
CDR3: CASSQGWNTGELFF

size: few
J: TRBJ2-1
V: TRBV24-1
CDR3: CATSDPLAGGGNEQFF

size: many
J: TRBJ2-2
V: TRBV10-3
CDR3: CAVIGGTGELFF

size: few
J: TRBJ1-5
V: TRBV19
CDR3: CASGRQGGQPQHF